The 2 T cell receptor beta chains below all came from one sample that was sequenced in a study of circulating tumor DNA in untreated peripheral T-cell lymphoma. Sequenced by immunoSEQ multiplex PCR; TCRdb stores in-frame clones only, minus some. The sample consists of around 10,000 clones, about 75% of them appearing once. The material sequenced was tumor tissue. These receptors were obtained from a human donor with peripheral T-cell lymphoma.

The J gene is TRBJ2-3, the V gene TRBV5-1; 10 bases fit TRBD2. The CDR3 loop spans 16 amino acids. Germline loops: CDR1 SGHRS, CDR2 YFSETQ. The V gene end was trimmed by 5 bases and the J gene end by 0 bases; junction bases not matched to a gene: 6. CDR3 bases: TGCGCCAGCAGGACCGGGACTAGCGTTAGCACAGATACGCAGTATTTT. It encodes CASRTGTSVSTDTQYF. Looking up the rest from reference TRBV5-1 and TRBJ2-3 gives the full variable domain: KAGVTQTPRYLIKTRGQQVTLSCSPISGHRSVSWYQQTPGQGLQFLFEYFSETQRNKGNFPGRFSGRQFSNSRSEMNVSTLELGDSALYLCASRTGTSVSTDTQYFGPGTRLTVL.

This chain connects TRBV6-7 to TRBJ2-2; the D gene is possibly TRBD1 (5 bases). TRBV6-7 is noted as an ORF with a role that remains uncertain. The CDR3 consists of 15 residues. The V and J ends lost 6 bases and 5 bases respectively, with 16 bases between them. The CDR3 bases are TGTGCCAGCAGGGCAGACAGCGTTATGACCGGGGAGCTGTTTTTT. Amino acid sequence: CASRADSVMTGELFF.